The 2 T cell receptor beta chains listed next were all sequenced from one sample in a study of blood T cell repertoires in COVID-19. Some clones are missing from TCRdb's copy, which holds only in-frame ones; the method was immunoSEQ multiplex PCR. The sample includes approximately 250,000 clones, 70% to 90% seen only once; the top ten take 4.1%. Sequences were obtained from PBMCs or T cells enriched from blood (not recorded which). The receptors stem from a woman younger than 45 with acute COVID-19.

V gene TRBV20-1 combines with J gene TRBJ2-7, with TRBD2 matching 7 bases. Per germline, CDR1 DFQATT and CDR2 SNEGSKA (reference sequence). The CDR3 contains 16 residues. J gave up 2 bases and V 3 bases, and 13 bases lay outside the gene matches. Here the CDR3 DNA reads TGCAGTGCTAGTCCCTTTCTAGCGGCAGTCACCTACGAGCAGTACTTC. This gives the protein CSASPFLAAVTYEQYF.

The CDR3 sequence is CASTEAGTHGYTF. CDR3 DNA sequence: TGTGCCAGCACCGAGGCCGGCACCCATGGCTACACCTTC. V is TRBV6-5 and J is TRBJ1-2, with D unresolved. The CDR3 has 13 residues. V was pared by 7 bases and J by 6 bases, with 15 bases between. Germline loops: CDR1 MNHEY, CDR2 SVGAGI.